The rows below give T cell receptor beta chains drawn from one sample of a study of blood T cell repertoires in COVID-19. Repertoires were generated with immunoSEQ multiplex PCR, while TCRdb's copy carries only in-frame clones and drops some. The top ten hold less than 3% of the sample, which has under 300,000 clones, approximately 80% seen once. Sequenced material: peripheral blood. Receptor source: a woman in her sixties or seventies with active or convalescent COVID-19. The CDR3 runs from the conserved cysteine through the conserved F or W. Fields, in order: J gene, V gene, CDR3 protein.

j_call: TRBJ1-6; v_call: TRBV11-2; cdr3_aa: CASRVGQGYSPLHF
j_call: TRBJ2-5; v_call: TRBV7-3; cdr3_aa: CASSLDRESETQYF
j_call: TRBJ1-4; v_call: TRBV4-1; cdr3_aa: CASSQEAGGLYEKLFF
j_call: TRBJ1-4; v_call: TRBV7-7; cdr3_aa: CASSSGLGNEKLFF
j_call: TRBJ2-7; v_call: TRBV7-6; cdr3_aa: CASSLLAGSYEQYF
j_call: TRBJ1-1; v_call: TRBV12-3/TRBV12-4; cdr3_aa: CASTLTGNTEAFF
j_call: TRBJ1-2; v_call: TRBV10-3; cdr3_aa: CAISESVRGSLANYGYTF
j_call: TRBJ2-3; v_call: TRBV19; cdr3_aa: CASTMGLAGTLDTQYF
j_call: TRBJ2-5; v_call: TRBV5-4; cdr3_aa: CASSPSRAGGTFSETQYF
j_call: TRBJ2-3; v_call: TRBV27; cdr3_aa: CASSLGTIRSTDTQYF
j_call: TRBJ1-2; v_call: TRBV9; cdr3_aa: CASSVEGGPNYGYTF
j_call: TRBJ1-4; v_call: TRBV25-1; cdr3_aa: CASSDPTGINEKLFF
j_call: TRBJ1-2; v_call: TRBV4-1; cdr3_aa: CASSQDWGGYGYTF
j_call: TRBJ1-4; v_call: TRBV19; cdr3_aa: CASTQGHPEKLFF
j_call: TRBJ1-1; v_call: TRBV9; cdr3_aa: CASSVGTGSMNTEAFF
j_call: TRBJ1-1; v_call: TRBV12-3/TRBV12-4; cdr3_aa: CASGLDSNAFF
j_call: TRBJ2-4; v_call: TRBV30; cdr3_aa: CAWSVQAAGGNIQYF
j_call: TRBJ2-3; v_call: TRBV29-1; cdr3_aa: CSAGDRGPTDTQYF
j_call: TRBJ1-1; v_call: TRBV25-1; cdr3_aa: CASSEFTTGSNTEAFF
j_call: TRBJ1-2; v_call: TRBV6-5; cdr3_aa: CASESGGSNYGYTF
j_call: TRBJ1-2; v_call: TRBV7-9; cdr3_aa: CASSLTGKDGYTF
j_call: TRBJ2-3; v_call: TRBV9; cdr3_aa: CASSGRDSTDTQYF
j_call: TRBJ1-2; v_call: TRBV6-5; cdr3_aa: CASGRNYGYTF
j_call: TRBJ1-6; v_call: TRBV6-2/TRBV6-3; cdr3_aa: CASTPGTGRKDSPLHF
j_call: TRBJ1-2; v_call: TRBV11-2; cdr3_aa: CASSFRAGTVGLNGYTF
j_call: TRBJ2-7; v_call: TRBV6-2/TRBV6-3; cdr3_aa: CASSYSIAGGSSEQYF
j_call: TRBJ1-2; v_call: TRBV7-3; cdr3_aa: CASSYNKGNKTGPYGYTF
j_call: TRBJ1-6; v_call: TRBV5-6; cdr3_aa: CASGGSYNSPLHF
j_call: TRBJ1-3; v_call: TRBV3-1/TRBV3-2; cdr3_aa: CASSQEGVASPNPGNTIYF
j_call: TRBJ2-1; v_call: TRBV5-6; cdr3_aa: CASSPGGARGEQFF
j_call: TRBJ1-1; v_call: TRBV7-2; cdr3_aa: CASSAAARLNTEAFF
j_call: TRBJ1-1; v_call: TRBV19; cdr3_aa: CASSVIQGARLVGTEAFF
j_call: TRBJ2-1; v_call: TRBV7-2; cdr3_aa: CASSLAAGFVYNEQFF
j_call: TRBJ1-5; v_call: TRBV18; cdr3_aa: CASSPGANSNQPQHF
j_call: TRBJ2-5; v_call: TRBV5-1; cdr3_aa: CASSLTASGEETQYF
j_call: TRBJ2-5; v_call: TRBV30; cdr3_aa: CAWSAGTGKETQYF
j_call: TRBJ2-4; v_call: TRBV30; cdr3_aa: CAWKRQAGGAKNIQYF
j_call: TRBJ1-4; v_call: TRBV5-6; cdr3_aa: CASSLGQGAGEKLFF
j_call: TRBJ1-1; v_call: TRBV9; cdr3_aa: CASSVGIPGQVNTEAFF
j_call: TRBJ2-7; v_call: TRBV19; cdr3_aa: CASSLRQGGYEQYF
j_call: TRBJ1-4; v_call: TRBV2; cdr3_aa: CASRSGGDEKLFF
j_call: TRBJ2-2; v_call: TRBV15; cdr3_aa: CATSRDRLQVNTGELFF
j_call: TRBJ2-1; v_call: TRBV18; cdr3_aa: CASSPPGRDYFRDTDNEQFF
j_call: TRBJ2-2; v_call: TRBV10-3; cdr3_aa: CATTLATGELFF